The T cell receptor (beta chain) under discussion was sequenced for a study of T cells in localized non-small cell lung cancer. V was pared by 1 base and J by 7 bases, with 6 bases of the junction left unmatched. The CDR3 totals 15 residues. The germline gives CDR1 SGHTA, CDR2 FQGTGA. TCRdb's table, derived via immunoSEQ multiplex PCR, lists solely in-frame clones and lacks some. Of about 27,000 clones in the sample, less than 95% were seen once. The V and J genes are TRBV7-3 and TRBJ2-2; the match to TRBD2 covers 7 bases. The input for sequencing was peripheral blood, taken before any cancer treatment. This clonotype was obtained from a woman between 35 and 75 years old with stage I lung adenocarcinoma. CDR3 in amino acids: CASSLSGLVIGELFF. CDR3 nucleotide sequence: TGTGCCAGCAGCTTAAGCGGACTAGTTATCGGGGAGCTGTTTTTT.